The T cell receptor beta chain described here comes from a study of blood T cell repertoires in COVID-19. Study at large: Samples representing acute and convalescent COVID-19 were sourced from the United States, Italy and Spain. T cells, B-cell-depleted T cells, or PBMCs supplied cDNA or gDNA.

V shed 3 bases, J shed 4 bases, and the junction held 3 bases outside the gene matches. Germline V gene data show CDR1 as PRHDT and CDR2 as FYEKMQ (reference sequence). The CDR3 is made up of 15 amino acids. In the authors' workflow: Nucleated cell counts were estimated from reference gene primer amplification. Libraries were prepared by immunoSEQ multiplex PCR; TCRdb keeps only in-frame clonotypes and omits some of them. The DNA was the basis for D and trimming; V, J and clone size are from that table. The table shows about 140,000 clones, with 75% to 85% occurring only once. The sequenced sample was peripheral blood. This clonotype was sampled from an older man who had recovered from COVID-19. The V call is TRBV13, the J call TRBJ2-7; 13 positions agree with TRBD2. For the CDR3, the DNA is TGTGCCAGCAGCTTCGGACTAGCGGGGGTATACGAGCAGTACTTC. Its protein product is CASSFGLAGVYEQYF.